Listed here is a single TCR beta chain. This clone's antigen is unknown. Base quality data are lacking; no much larger clone is found one base away. TCR CDR3 regions were amplified from genomic DNA by multiplex PCR using the deep immunoSEQ assay. Extracted genomic DNA from each cell subset was distributed evenly across all wells of several immunoSEQ 96-well plates, and each plate was treated as a replicate. Each replicate PCR for sorted subsets received approximately 220 ng genomic DNA, equal to about 30,000 T cell genomes. Purified libraries were quantified with a Qubit 3.0 fluorometer, sized on a Bioanalyzer 2100, and re-quantified with the KAPA Library Quantification kit. Each immunoSEQ 96-well plate was sequenced on its own single-read 150-cycle Illumina NextSeq 550 flow cell. Processing in the source paper ran as follows. Because only junctional sequences without quality scores were contained in the immunoSEQ output, filtering matching that applied to full-length reads could not be performed. To assign V/J genes and CDR3, sequences were annotated using PyIR, a Python wrapper for IgBLAST v1.9, with IMGT germline references. Reads were removed for weak V/J assignments (E-value above 1e-6), missing CDR3, stop codons, out-of-frame junctions, or ambiguous translated residues. A V3J clonotype was defined by an identical inferred V gene, J gene, and CDR3 amino acid sequence. To compute the percentage overlap between repertoires, the number of shared unique clonotypes was divided by the size of the smaller repertoire. Repertoire richness was assessed with RTK rarefaction, the Chao1 estimator, and Recon v2.1 estimates of unobserved clonotypes. Generation probabilities were computed with OLGA for all TCRbeta clonotypes obtained by the gDNA method from four donors. TCRdb took over this immuneACCESS table, retaining in-frame rearrangements with V and J assigned. Such tables are incomplete; in checked studies, under half of the missing clones stem from an unresolved V gene, and the remainder is unexplained. The V and J calls and clone size are taken from that table; D and trimming were inferred from the DNA. This sample comprises around 690,000 clones, around 90% of them detected only once. The top ten hold roughly 36% of the sample.

This specimen belongs to a study of shared clonotypes between healthy human individuals (dated by TCRdb to 2020 to 2022). With respect to the entire study: The cohort included a few men and a couple of women between 18 and 49 years of age. Per donor, leukapheresis produced somewhere between about 0.94 and 10 billion PBMCs. Blood TCR repertoires of roughly 5 healthy adults were deeply sequenced to estimate repertoire size and the extent of clonotype sharing between individuals. For each donor, CD4 naive and CD4 memory were each given three plates, CD8 naive was given two plates, and CD8 memory was given one plate. To increase sequencing depth and limit assay-specific biases, different laboratories used diverse techniques to prepare libraries and sequence TCR repertoires.

The donors were healthy, HIV-negative adults with no recently reported acute infections or vaccinations. All donors were Caucasian adults living in Nashville, Tennessee, USA. CD8 memory samples consisted of magnetically selected CD45RO+ cells combined with CCR7-negative CD45RA+ effector memory (TemRA) cells. Blood was obtained by leukapheresis, after which PBMCs were separated by Ficoll-Histopaque density gradient centrifugation and cryopreserved in liquid nitrogen vapor phase. Analytical flow cytometry was used to check the purity and quantity of each magnetically sorted T cell population. Genomic DNA was isolated from every sorted fraction and measured by UV absorbance on a Nanodrop 2000c. Study-wide conclusions, independent of this receptor: Pairwise subsampling led to the expectation that sequencing depth would affect the degree of clonotype sharing among donors. Incomplete sequencing was indicated by rarefaction of sorted-subset datasets, despite the large sequencing depth. Larger estimated clonotype richness was generally found for naive subsets than for memory subsets. The genetic and exposure-history diversity represented was limited by the small number of donors. When several donors were compared, the shared fraction of clonotypes was around 4.6% for naive CD4, roughly 3.4% for naive CD8, roughly 2.5% for memory CD4, and 0.35% to 0.5% for memory CD8. Sampling was restricted to blood, and TCR repertoires in tissues likely differ from the TCR repertoires found in blood. Compared with non-shared clonotypes, the clonotypes found in all four sorted-subset donors had higher generation probabilities.

Sequenced material: memory CD8+ T cells from PBMCs. This specimen's cell subset or site label, interpreted: CD45RO+ cells pooled with CCR7-negative TemRA cells. This TCR came from a man aged 18 to 35 in good health. Some clones in this sample may be carry-over from other donors' samples.

The CDR3 region: CASSLRFNEQFF. The nucleotide sequence reads TGTGCCAGCAGCTTACGTTTTAATGAGCAGTTCTTC. The V gene is TRBV7-3 and the J gene is TRBJ2-1; a confident D gene designation cannot be given. V sheds 2 bases and J sheds 7 bases, leaving 6 bases between their ends. CDR1 SGHTA and CDR2 FQGTGA are derived from the germline V gene. Including the terminal cysteine and phenylalanine, the CDR3 comprises 12 residues. Of the read, only the CDR3 DNA is kept; its 36 bases are in frame from base 1.